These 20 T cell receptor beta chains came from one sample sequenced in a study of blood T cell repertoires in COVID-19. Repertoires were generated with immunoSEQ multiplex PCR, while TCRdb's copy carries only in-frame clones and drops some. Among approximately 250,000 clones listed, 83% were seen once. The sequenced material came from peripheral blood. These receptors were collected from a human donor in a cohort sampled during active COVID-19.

In nucleotides, the CDR3 is TGTGCCAGCAGCCCTGGACTAGCGGGAGGATTAGAAGAGACCCAGTACTTC. This sequence encodes CASSPGLAGGLEETQYF. The J gene is TRBJ2-5, the V gene TRBV3-1 (or the pseudogene TRBV3-2), with TRBD2 identical over 14 bases. CDR3 length equals 17 residues. CDR1 and CDR2 from the germline V gene are LGHDT and YNNKEL (reference sequence). The V and J ends lost 4 bases and 3 bases, in that order; junction bases with no gene match: 7.

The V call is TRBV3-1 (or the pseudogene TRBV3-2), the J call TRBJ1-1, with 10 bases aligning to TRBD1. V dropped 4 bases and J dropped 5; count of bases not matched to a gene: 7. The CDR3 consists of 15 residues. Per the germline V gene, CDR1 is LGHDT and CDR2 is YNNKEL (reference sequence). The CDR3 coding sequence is TGTGCCAGCAGCCCAGGGGACAGGGGAAGGACTGAAGCTTTCTTT. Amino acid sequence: CASSPGDRGRTEAFF.

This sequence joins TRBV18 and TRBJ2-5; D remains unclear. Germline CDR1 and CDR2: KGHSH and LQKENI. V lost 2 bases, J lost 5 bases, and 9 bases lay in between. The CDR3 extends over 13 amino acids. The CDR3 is CASSPSEVETQYF. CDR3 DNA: TGTGCCAGCTCACCATCCGAGGTGGAGACCCAGTACTTC.

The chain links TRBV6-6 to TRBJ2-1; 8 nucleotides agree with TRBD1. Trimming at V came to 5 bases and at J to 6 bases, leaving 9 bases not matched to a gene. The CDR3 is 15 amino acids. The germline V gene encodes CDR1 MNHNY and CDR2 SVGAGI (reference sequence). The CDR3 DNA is TGTGCCAGCAGTATCCCGGGACAGGCGTCCAATGAGCAGTTCTTC. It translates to CASSIPGQASNEQFF.

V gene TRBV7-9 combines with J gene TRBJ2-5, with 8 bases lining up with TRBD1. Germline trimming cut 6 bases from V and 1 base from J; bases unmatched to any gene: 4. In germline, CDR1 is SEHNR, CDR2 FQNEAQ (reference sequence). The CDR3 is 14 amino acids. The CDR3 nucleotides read TGTGCCAGCAGTCGGACAGGGTCCCAAGAGACCCAGTACTTC. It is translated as CASSRTGSQETQYF.

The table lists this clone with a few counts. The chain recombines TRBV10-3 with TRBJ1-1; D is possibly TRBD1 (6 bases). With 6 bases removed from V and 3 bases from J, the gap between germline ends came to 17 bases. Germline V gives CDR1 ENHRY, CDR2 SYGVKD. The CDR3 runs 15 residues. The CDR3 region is CAISASQGIDTEAFF. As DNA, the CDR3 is TGTGCCATCAGCGCTTCACAGGGAATAGACACTGAAGCTTTCTTT.

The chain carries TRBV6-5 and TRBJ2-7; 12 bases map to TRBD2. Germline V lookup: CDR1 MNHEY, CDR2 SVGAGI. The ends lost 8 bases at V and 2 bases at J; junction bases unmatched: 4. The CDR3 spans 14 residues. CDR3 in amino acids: CASATSGGPYEQYF. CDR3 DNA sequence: TGTGCCAGCGCTACTAGCGGGGGGCCCTACGAGCAGTACTTC.

The CDR3 loop reads CASSLTGTGGETQYF. In nucleotides, the CDR3 is TGTGCCAGCAGCCTCACCGGGACAGGGGGAGAGACCCAGTACTTC. The chain combines TRBV3-1 (or the pseudogene TRBV3-2) with TRBJ2-5, with 11 nucleotides matching TRBD1. Germline V gene data show CDR1 as LGHDT and CDR2 as YNNKEL (reference sequence). The CDR3 has 15 residues. V shed 4 bases, J shed 4 bases, and the junction held 5 bases outside the gene matches.

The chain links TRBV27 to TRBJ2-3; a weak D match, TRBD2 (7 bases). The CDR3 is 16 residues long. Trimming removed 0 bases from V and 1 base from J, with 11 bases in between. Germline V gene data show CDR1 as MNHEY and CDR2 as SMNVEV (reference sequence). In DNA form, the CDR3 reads TGTGCCAGCAGTTTATCGGGGGGGCTCGGCACAGATACGCAGTATTTT. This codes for CASSLSGGLGTDTQYF.

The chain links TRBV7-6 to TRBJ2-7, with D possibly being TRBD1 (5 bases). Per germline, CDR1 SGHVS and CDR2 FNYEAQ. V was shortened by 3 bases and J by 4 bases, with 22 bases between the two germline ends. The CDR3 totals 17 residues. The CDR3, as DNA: TGTGCCAGCAGCTTTAACCAGGGCAGCCTATCGAAATACGAGCAGTACTTC. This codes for CASSFNQGSLSKYEQYF.

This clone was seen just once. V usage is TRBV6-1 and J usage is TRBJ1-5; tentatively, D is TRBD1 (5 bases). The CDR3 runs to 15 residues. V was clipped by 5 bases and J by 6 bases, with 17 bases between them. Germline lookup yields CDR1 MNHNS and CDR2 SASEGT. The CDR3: CASSPGGVFGQPQHF. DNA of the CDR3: TGTGCCAGCAGTCCTGGGGGGGTTTTCGGTCAGCCCCAGCATTTT.

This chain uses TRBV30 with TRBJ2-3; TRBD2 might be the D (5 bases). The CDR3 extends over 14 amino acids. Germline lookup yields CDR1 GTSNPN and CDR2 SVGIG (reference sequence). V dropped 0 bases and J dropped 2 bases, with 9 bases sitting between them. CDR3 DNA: TGTGCCTGGAGTGTACGGGGAGCCACAGATACGCAGTATTTT. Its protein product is CAWSVRGATDTQYF.

This CDR3 is CASSRRGNTEAFF. The DNA for the CDR3 is TGCGCCAGCAGCCGCAGGGGGAACACTGAAGCTTTCTTT. The chain uses TRBV5-1 and TRBJ1-1; tentatively, D is TRBD1 (6 bases). Germline lookup yields CDR1 SGHRS and CDR2 YFSETQ. CDR3 length: 13 residues. The germline V and J ends were trimmed by 4 bases and 1 base, with 8 bases remaining between them.

CDR3 sequence reads: CATSSGRGLISGRENEQFF. CDR3 nucleotide sequence: TGTGCCACCAGCAGCGGCAGGGGGCTAATTAGCGGGAGGGAGAATGAGCAGTTCTTC. This rearrangement joins TRBV15 to TRBJ2-1, with 11 bases matching TRBD2. This CDR3 contains 19 residues. The V and J ends lost 3 bases and 7 bases, in that order; junction bases with no gene match: 17. Germline V gene lookup returns CDR1 LNHNV and CDR2 YYDKDF (reference sequence). Combining the CDR3 with reference TRBV15 and TRBJ2-1 gives the whole variable domain DAMVIQNPRYQVTQFGKPVTLSCSQTLNHNVMYWYQQKSSQAPKLLFHYYDKDFNNEADTPDNFQSRRPNTSFCFLDIRSPGLGDTAMYLCATSSGRGLISGRENEQFFGPGTRLTVL.

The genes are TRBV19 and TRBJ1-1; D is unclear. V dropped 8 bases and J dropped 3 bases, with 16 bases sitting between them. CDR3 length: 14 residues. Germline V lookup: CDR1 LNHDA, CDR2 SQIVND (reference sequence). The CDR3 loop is CASLPRGWDTEAFF. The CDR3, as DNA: TGTGCCAGTCTCCCGCGGGGTTGGGACACTGAAGCTTTCTTT.

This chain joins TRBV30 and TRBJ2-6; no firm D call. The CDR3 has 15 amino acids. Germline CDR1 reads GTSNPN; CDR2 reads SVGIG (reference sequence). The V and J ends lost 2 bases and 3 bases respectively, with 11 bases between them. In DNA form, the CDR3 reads TGTGCCTGGAGTTTGGGTCGGGTTGGGGCCAACGTCCTGACTTTC. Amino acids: CAWSLGRVGANVLTF.

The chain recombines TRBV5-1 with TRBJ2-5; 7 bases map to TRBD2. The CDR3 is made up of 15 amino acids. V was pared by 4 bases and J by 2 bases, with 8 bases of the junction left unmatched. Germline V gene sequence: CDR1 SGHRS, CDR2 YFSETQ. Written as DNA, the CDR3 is TGCGCCAGCAGCCGAGCGGGACGCTTACAAGAGACCCAGTACTTC. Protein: CASSRAGRLQETQYF.

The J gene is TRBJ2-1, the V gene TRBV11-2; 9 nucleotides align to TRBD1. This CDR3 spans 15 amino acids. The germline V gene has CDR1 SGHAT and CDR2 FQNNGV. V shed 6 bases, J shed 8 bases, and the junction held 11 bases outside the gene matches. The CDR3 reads CASSTLRDRVDEQFF. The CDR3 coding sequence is TGTGCCAGCAGTACTTTGCGGGACAGGGTGGATGAGCAGTTCTTC.

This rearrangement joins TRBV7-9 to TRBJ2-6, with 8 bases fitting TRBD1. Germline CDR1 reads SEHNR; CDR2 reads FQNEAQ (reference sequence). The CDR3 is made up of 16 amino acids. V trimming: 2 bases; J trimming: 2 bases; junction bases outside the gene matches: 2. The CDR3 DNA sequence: TGTGCCAGCAGCTTAAAGACAGGGGCTGGGGCCAACGTCCTGACTTTC. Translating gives CASSLKTGAGANVLTF.

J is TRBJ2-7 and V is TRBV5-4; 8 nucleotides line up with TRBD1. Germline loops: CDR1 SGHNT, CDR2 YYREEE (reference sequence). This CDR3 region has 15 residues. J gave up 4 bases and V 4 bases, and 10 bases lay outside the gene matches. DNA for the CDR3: TGTGCCAGCAGCGTGGACAGGGCCACTTGGTACGAGCAGTACTTC. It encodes CASSVDRATWYEQYF.